Listed below are T cell receptor beta chains from one sample, sequenced in a study of T cell responses to AZD1222 COVID-19 vaccine. Assay used: immunoSEQ multiplex PCR; TCRdb lists only in-frame clones, some missing. The table lists 120,000 or so clones, 87% of them singletons. The specimen was peripheral blood, collected on day 0 of AZD1222 vaccination. The receptors were gathered from an adult in good health. Both conserved end residues are trimmed from each CDR3.

>TRBJ2-7|TRBV7-9
ASSPSREGRPYEQY
>TRBJ2-3|TRBV5-1
ASSLWASGEDTQY
>TRBJ1-1|TRBV6-2/TRBV6-3
ASSYGGEAF
>TRBJ2-6|TRBV5-1
ASSLDPDGAGANVLT
>TRBJ2-1|TRBV15
ATTHVSQDNEQF
>TRBJ2-7|TRBV20-1
SARDWGEQY
>TRBJ1-1|TRBV19
ASSISGLMNTEAF
>TRBJ1-5|TRBV6-5
ASSWAQESQPQH
>TRBJ2-7|TRBV6-5
ASRLGQGFAYEQY
>TRBJ1-3|TRBV30
AWSWGGGGNTIY
>TRBJ1-2|TRBV27
ASSPSGVNYGYT
>TRBJ2-7|TRBV9
ASSIPGQGPYEQY
>TRBJ2-1|TRBV9
ASSRKFDEQF
>TRBJ1-3|TRBV7-9
ASSPTGTGNTIY
>TRBJ2-7|TRBV5-1
ASSLASSGGLSYEQY
>TRBJ2-7|TRBV27
ASSLGGAPSSYEQY
>TRBJ2-7|TRBV19
ASSLGQGTYEQY